One and the same sample provided the 4 T cell receptor beta chains below, sequenced in a study of shared clonotypes between healthy human individuals. The assay was immunoSEQ multiplex PCR, and TCRdb's table has in-frame clones only and misses some. The repertoire consists of about half a million clones, with more than 75% occurring once and the leading ten covering about 11%. The sample consisted of PBMCs. These receptors all stem from a woman between 40 and 55 years old in good health. Some clones in this sample may be carry-over from other donors' samples.

The rearrangement joins TRBV7-9 to TRBJ1-4; 9 positions agree with TRBD1. V was clipped by 4 bases and J by 8 bases; unmatched bases: 2. Germline CDR1 SEHNR, CDR2 FQNEAQ (reference sequence). The CDR3 runs to 13 residues. The CDR3 DNA follows: TGTGCCAGCAGCTCGACAGGGGGGGAAAAACTGTTTTTT. This codes for CASSSTGGEKLFF.

V usage is TRBV7-2 and J usage is TRBJ2-5; D call uncertain. The CDR3 has 14 residues. V was clipped by 4 bases and J by 2 bases, with 11 bases between them. CDR1 SGHTA and CDR2 FQGNSA come from the germline V gene. CDR3 DNA: TGTGCCAGCAGCTCTGACTGGGCACAAGAGACCCAGTACTTC. Translating it yields CASSSDWAQETQYF.

The chain employs TRBV5-4 and TRBJ2-5; unclear D gene. V was cut by 4 bases and J by 2 bases, with 12 bases left in between. CDR1 and CDR2 from the germline V gene are SGHNT and YYREEE (reference sequence). The CDR3 is 14 amino acids. Written as DNA, the CDR3 is TGTGCCAGCAGCCCACAGTTGGGACAAGAGACCCAGTACTTC. This encodes CASSPQLGQETQYF.

The chain couples TRBV29-1 to TRBJ2-7; D is unresolved. This CDR3 has 13 amino acids. Trimming stripped 1 base from V and 2 bases from J, with 9 bases between. Germline V gene sequence: CDR1 SQVTM, CDR2 ANQGSEA. CDR3 bases: TGCAGCGTTGAAGTGTTGAATCCCTACGAGCAGTACTTC. Encoded protein: CSVEVLNPYEQYF.